Listed below are T cell receptor beta chains from one sample, sequenced in a study of CD8+ T cells in alopecia areata. Using immunoSEQ multiplex PCR, the repertoire was profiled, and TCRdb retains in-frame clones only, with some absent. This sample has 170,000 or so clones; around three fifths occur once, and the top ten carry around 13%. The sample was CD8+ T cells sorted from blood, taken at week 24, from a patient treated with tofacitinib. Receptors were obtained from a human donor with alopecia areata. CDR3s leave out the opening cysteine and the closing phenylalanine or tryptophan.

v_call,j_call,cdr3_aa
TRBV2,TRBJ1-1,ASSGGGLPTEAF
TRBV4-1,TRBJ2-7,ASSQLIQGSYEQY
TRBV27,TRBJ2-5,ASSLYRGRMETQY
TRBV2,TRBJ1-4,ASSEDSLDEKLF
TRBV30,TRBJ1-1,AWSEQMNTEAF
TRBV12-5,TRBJ1-6,ASGSNSPLH
TRBV25-1,TRBJ2-1,ASRSQGTEQF
TRBV6-1,TRBJ1-5,ASSDGQPQH
TRBV29-1,TRBJ1-2,SVEDQGSNYGYT
TRBV2,TRBJ1-1,ASATRDRVALEAF
TRBV19,TRBJ1-2,ASIPSAETLFGYT
TRBV7-3,TRBJ2-4,ASSLMASLDIQY
TRBV9,TRBJ2-3,ASSVPAGGAITDTQY
TRBV7-2,TRBJ2-5,ASSPYYYFFQETQY
TRBV30,TRBJ2-1,AIYLGPNNEQF